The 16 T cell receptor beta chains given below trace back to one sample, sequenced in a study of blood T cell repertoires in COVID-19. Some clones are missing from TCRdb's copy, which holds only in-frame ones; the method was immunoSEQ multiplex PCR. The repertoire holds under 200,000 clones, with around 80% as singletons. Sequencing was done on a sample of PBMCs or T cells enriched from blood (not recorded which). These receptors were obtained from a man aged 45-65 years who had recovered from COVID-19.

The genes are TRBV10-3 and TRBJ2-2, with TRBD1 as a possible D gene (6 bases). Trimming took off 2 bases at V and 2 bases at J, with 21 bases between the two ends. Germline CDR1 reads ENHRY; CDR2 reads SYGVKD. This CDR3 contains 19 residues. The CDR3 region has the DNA TGTGCCATCAGTGAGCGGTCCATCCGTTCAGGGGCTAACACCGGGGAGCTGTTTTTT. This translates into CAISERSIRSGANTGELFF.

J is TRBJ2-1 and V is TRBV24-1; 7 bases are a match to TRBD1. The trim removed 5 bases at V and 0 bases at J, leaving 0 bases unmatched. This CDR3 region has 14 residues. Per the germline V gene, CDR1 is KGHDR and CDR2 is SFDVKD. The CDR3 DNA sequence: TGTGCCACCAGTGCAGGGGGCTCCTACAATGAGCAGTTCTTC. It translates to CATSAGGSYNEQFF.

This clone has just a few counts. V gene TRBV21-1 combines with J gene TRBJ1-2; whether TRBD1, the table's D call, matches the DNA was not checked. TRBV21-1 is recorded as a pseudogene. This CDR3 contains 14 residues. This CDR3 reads CAIQTTREPYGYTF. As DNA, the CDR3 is TGTGCCATACAAACCACCAGGGAACCCTATGGCTACACCTTC.

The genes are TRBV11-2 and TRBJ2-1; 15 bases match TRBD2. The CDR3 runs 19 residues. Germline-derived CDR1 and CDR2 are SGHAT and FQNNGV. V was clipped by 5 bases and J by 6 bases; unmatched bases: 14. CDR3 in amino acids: CASSGGRTSGGAARNEQFF. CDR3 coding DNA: TGTGCCAGCAGCGGAGGCAGGACTAGCGGGGGGGCCGCACGCAATGAGCAGTTCTTC.

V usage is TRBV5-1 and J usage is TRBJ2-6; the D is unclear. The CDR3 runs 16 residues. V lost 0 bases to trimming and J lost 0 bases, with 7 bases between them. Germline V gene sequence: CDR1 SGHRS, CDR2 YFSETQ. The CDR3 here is CASSLAASSGANVLTF. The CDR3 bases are TGCGCCAGCAGCTTGGCGGCTAGCTCTGGGGCCAACGTCCTGACTTTC.

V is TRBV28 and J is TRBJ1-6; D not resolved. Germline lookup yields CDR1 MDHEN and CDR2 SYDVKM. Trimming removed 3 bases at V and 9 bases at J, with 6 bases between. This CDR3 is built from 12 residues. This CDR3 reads CASSFFSSPLHF. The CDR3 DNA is TGTGCCAGCAGTTTTTTCAGTTCACCCCTCCACTTT.

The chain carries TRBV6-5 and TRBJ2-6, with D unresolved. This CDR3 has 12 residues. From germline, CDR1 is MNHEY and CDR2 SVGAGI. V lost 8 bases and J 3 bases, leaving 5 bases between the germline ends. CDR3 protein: CASSYGANVLTF. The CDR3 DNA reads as TGTGCCAGCTCTTATGGGGCCAACGTCCTGACTTTC.

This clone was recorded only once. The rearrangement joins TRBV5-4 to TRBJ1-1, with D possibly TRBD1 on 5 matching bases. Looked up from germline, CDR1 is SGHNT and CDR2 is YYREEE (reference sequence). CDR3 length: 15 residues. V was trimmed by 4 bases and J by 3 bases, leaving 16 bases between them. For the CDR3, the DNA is TGTGCCAGCAGCCGTGGGGGAGGTGGGGACACTGAAGCTTTCTTT. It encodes CASSRGGGGDTEAFF.

This CDR3 reads CASKETGFETQYF. The CDR3 DNA follows: TGTGCCAGCAAAGAAACAGGTTTTGAGACCCAGTACTTC. The rearrangement links TRBV2 to TRBJ2-5, with a possible D match to TRBD1 (5 bases). Per the germline V gene, CDR1 is SNHLY and CDR2 is FYNNEI. The CDR3 runs 13 residues. V lost 7 bases and J 5 bases, leaving 14 bases between the germline ends.

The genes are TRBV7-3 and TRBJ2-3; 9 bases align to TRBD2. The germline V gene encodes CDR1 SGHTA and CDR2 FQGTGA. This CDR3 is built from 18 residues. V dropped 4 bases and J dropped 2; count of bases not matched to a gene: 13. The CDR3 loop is CASSSTGRLAGNTDTQYF. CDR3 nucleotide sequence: TGTGCCAGCAGCTCCACGGGGCGGCTAGCGGGAAACACAGATACGCAGTATTTT.

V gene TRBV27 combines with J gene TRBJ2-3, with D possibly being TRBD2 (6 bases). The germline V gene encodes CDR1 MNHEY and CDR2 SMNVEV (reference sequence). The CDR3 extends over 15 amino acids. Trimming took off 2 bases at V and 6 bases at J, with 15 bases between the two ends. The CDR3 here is CASSLEPGAVDTQYF. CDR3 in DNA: TGTGCCAGCAGTTTAGAACCGGGAGCGGTTGATACGCAGTATTTT.

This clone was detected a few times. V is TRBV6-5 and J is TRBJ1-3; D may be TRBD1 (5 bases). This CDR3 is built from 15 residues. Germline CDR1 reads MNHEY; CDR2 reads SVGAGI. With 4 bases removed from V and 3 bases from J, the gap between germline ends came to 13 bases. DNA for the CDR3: TGTGCCAGCAGTTCAGACTGGGGCGTTGGAAACACCATATATTTT. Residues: CASSSDWGVGNTIYF.

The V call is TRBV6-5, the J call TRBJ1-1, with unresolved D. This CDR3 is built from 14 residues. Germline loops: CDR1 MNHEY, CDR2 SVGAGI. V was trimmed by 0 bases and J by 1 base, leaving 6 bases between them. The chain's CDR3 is CASSYSRGNTEAFF. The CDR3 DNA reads TGTGCCAGCAGTTACTCGCGGGGGAACACTGAAGCTTTCTTT.

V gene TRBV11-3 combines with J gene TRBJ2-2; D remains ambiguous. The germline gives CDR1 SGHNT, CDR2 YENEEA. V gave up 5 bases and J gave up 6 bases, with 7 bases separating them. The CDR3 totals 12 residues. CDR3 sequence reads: CASSPSAGELFF. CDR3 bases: TGTGCCAGCAGCCCTAGTGCCGGGGAGCTGTTTTTT.

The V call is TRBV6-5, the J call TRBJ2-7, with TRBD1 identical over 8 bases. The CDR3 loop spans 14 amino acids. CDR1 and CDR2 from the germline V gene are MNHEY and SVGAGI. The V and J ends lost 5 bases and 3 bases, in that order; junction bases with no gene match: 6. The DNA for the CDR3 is TGTGCCAGCAGTCACGACAGGGGAGACTACGAGCAGTACTTC. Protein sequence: CASSHDRGDYEQYF.

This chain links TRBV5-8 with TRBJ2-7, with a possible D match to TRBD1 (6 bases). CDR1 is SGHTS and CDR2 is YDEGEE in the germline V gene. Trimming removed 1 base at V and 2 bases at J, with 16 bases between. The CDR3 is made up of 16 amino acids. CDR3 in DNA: TGTGCCAGCAGCTTGTACGGCAGGGGCAACACCTACGAGCAGTACTTC. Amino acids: CASSLYGRGNTYEQYF.